Each of the 31 T cell receptor beta chains below was sequenced from the same sample in a study of shared clonotypes between healthy human individuals (dated by TCRdb to the early 2020s). Libraries were constructed by the immunoSEQ multiplex PCR assay. Entries here come from immuneACCESS through TCRdb and include only in-frame sequences with V and J called. Some clones fail to appear in such tables; in the studies checked, an unresolved V gene covers under half of the shortfall, and the cause of the remainder is unknown. The table for this sample lists under 2,500,000 clones; more than 90% of them were counted only once. The top ten constitute around 0.13% of the sample. Sequencing used naive CD4+ T cells sorted from blood. The sample's cell subset or site label, decoded: CD45RA+ positively selected. Receptor source: a man aged 18 to 29 in good health.

This clone was recorded a few times. In the same sample, other DNA sequences code for this CDR3. The rearrangement links TRBV15 to TRBJ1-2, with 8 bases lining up with TRBD1. CDR1 and CDR2 from the germline V gene are LNHNV and YYDKDF (reference sequence). The trim removed 5 bases at V and 7 bases at J, leaving 9 bases unmatched. The CDR3 runs to 14 residues. The CDR3 sequence: CATSRDRGLGGYTF. CDR3 bases: TGTGCCACCAGCCGCGACAGGGGCTTAGGTGGCTACACCTTC. Variable domain in full (rest from reference TRBV15 and TRBJ1-2): DAMVIQNPRYQVTQFGKPVTLSCSQTLNHNVMYWYQQKSSQAPKLLFHYYDKDFNNEADTPDNFQSRRPNTSFCFLDIRSPGLGDTAMYLCATSRDRGLGGYTFGSGTRLTVV.

The chain recombines TRBV6-5 with TRBJ1-1, with 9 bases identical to TRBD1. Germline values: CDR1 MNHEY, CDR2 SVGAGI. Losses at the gene ends were 9 bases for V and 4 bases for J; bases not matched to a gene: 12. CDR3 length: 15 residues. The CDR3 region has the DNA TGTGCCAGGAATAGCGGGACAGGGCTTAGCACTGAAGCTTTCTTT. Translated: CARNSGTGLSTEAFF.

The chain has TRBV7-2 and TRBJ2-2, with D hard to call. V lost 0 bases and J 6 bases, leaving 14 bases between the germline ends. Germline V lookup: CDR1 SGHTA, CDR2 FQGNSA. This CDR3 is 16 amino acids long. CDR3 sequence (DNA): TGTGCCAGCAGCTTAGCGTATACCGTGTTGTCCGGGGAGCTGTTTTTT. As protein: CASSLAYTVLSGELFF.

On this clone itself: Other DNA sequences in the same sample also yield this CDR3. J is TRBJ1-1 and V is TRBV11-2; no reliable D call. CDR1 and CDR2 from the germline V gene are SGHAT and FQNNGV. The CDR3 has 10 residues. V was pared by 1 base and J by 8 bases, with 2 bases between. For the CDR3, the DNA is TGTGCCAGCAGCTTAGTCGAAGCTTTCTTT. Translated: CASSLVEAFF.

The chain recombines TRBV9 with TRBJ2-1; D might be TRBD1 (5 bases). Germline CDR1 SGDLS, CDR2 YYNGEE. Deletions cut 4 bases from V and 3 bases from J, with 8 bases between. The CDR3 consists of 13 residues. CDR3 amino acids: CASSHRSYNEQFF. For the CDR3, the DNA is TGTGCCAGCAGCCACAGGAGCTACAATGAGCAGTTCTTC.

The CDR3 protein is CASSVVGGGLPYEQYF. The CDR3 nucleotides read TGTGCCAGCAGCGTAGTGGGAGGGGGGCTTCCCTACGAGCAGTACTTC. J is TRBJ2-7 and V is TRBV9; perhaps TRBD2 as D (7 bases). CDR3 length: 16 residues. V gave up 0 bases and J gave up 2 bases, with 15 bases separating them. Germline V gene sequence: CDR1 SGDLS, CDR2 YYNGEE. The full variable domain, with the rest looked up from reference TRBV9 and TRBJ2-7, is DSGVTQTPKHLITATGQRVTLRCSPRSGDLSVYWYQQSLDQGLQFLIQYYNGEERAKGNILERFSAQQFPDLHSELNLSSLELGDSALYFCASSVVGGGLPYEQYFGPGTRLTVT.

The chain has TRBV28 and TRBJ2-5; 7 nucleotides agree with TRBD2. After removal of 5 bases from V and 6 bases from J, the junction contained 12 bases not matched to a gene. The germline V gene has CDR1 MDHEN and CDR2 SYDVKM. CDR3 size: 15 residues. CDR3 sequence reads: CASSLGRPGGKTQYF. CDR3 coding DNA: TGTGCCAGCAGTCTGGGGAGGCCCGGGGGGAAGACCCAGTACTTC.

The chain employs TRBV6-6 and TRBJ2-2; D not certain. Looked up from germline, CDR1 is MNHNY and CDR2 is SVGAGI (reference sequence). The CDR3 totals 16 residues. Trimming shortened V by 2 bases and J by 4 bases, and 14 bases separated the two germline ends. This CDR3 is CASSYPPGPGTGELFF. CDR3 bases: TGTGCCAGCAGTTACCCCCCCGGGCCGGGCACCGGGGAGCTGTTTTTT.

The chain carries TRBV19 and TRBJ2-7, with TRBD2 identical over 10 bases. This CDR3 is 17 amino acids long. The germline gives CDR1 LNHDA, CDR2 SQIVND (reference sequence). J gave up 0 bases and V 5 bases, and 10 bases lay outside the gene matches. The CDR3 DNA reads TGTGCCAGTAGTCCACAGGGAACTAGCGGGGTCTCCTACGAGCAGTACTTC. Its translation is CASSPQGTSGVSYEQYF.

The chain recombines TRBV5-1 with TRBJ1-5, with 8 bases identical to TRBD1. Germline loops: CDR1 SGHRS, CDR2 YFSETQ. The length of the CDR3 is 20 residues. V dropped 1 base and J dropped 4; count of bases not matched to a gene: 19. This CDR3 reads CASSLWDRSPPKPCNQPQHF. DNA of the CDR3: TGCGCCAGCAGCTTGTGGGACAGGAGCCCCCCAAAACCTTGTAATCAGCCCCAGCATTTT.

The CDR3 DNA reads as TGTGCCAGTAGTATACCGACCGGGACAGCGGACCGGCAGTACTTC. Protein sequence: CASSIPTGTADRQYF. The V call is TRBV19, the J call TRBJ2-7, with TRBD1 matching over 7 bases. Germline CDR1 reads LNHDA; CDR2 reads SQIVND (reference sequence). The CDR3 runs 15 residues. Trimming cost V 2 bases and J 9 bases; bases outside gene matches: 13.

J is TRBJ2-5 and V is TRBV11-2, with D unclear. CDR1 is SGHAT, CDR2 FQNNGV, per germline. Trimming stripped 1 base from V and 2 bases from J, with 11 bases between. CDR3 length: 15 residues. The CDR3 sequence: CASSLVGRLQETQYF. The CDR3 nucleotides are TGTGCCAGCAGCTTAGTCGGGCGGTTACAAGAGACCCAGTACTTC.

The chain links TRBV27 to TRBJ2-1; 9 nucleotides match TRBD2. J was trimmed by 5 bases and V by 5 bases; bases with no gene match: 7. Germline V CDR1 and CDR2: MNHEY, SMNVEV (reference sequence). This CDR3 comprises 15 residues. This chain's CDR3 is CASSKTSGNHNEQFF. In DNA form, the CDR3 reads TGTGCCAGCAGTAAGACTAGCGGTAATCACAATGAGCAGTTCTTC.

The rearrangement uses TRBV6-1 and TRBJ1-5; 7 bases line up with TRBD1. J lost 8 bases, V lost 10 bases, and 17 bases had no gene match. The CDR3 length is 15 residues. CDR1 MNHNS and CDR2 SASEGT come from the germline V gene. The CDR3 DNA sequence: TGTGCCACTTACCGGGACAGCCAAACTCGCAAGCCCCAGCATTTT. Amino acids: CATYRDSQTRKPQHF.

The sample holds one count of this clone. In nucleotides, the CDR3 is TGTGCCAGTAGTGTTGGACAGATAGGCACCGGGGAGCTGTTTTTT. This gives the protein CASSVGQIGTGELFF. The V and J genes are TRBV19 and TRBJ2-2, with TRBD1 as a possible D gene (6 bases). V lost 5 bases to trimming and J lost 4 bases, with 14 bases between them. CDR1 is LNHDA, CDR2 SQIVND, per germline (reference sequence). This CDR3 comprises 15 residues.

The chain recombines TRBV6-5 with TRBJ1-4, with 10 bases aligning to TRBD1. The ends lost 2 bases at V and 6 bases at J; junction bases unmatched: 6. This CDR3 region has 16 residues. Per the germline V gene, CDR1 is MNHEY and CDR2 is SVGAGI. In DNA form, the CDR3 reads TGTGCCAGCAGTTACGGTCAAGGGACAGGGGATGAAAAACTGTTTTTT. The encoded protein is CASSYGQGTGDEKLFF.

This clone appeared a single time. This rearrangement joins TRBV18 to TRBJ2-7, with D possibly called TRBD1 or TRBD2 (5 bases each). Trimming removed 2 bases from V and 2 bases from J, with 13 bases in between. The CDR3 is 15 residues long. In germline, CDR1 is KGHSH, CDR2 LQKENI. The CDR3 is CASSPGWDLAYEQYF. Written as DNA, the CDR3 is TGTGCCAGCTCACCAGGGTGGGACCTTGCCTACGAGCAGTACTTC.

This clone has a handful of counts. This chain joins TRBV30 and TRBJ1-4, with D tentatively TRBD1 (5 bases). The CDR3 loop spans 15 amino acids. The V end lost 0 bases, the J end lost 8 bases, and 16 bases lay between the germline ends. Germline-derived CDR1 and CDR2 are GTSNPN and SVGIG (reference sequence). The CDR3 loop is CAWSVRAVGGEKLFF. The CDR3 DNA follows: TGTGCCTGGAGTGTACGGGCAGTCGGGGGGGAAAAACTGTTTTTT. Variable domain in full (rest from reference TRBV30 and TRBJ1-4): SQTIHQWPATLVQPVGSPLSLECTVEGTSNPNLYWYRQAAGRGLQLLFYSVGIGQISSEVPQNLSASRPQDRQFILSSKKLLLSDSGFYLCAWSVRAVGGEKLFFGSGTQLSVL.

CDR3 amino acids: CASRASSYEQYF. In DNA, the CDR3 is TGTGCCAGCCGGGCCAGCTCCTACGAGCAGTACTTC. This rearrangement joins TRBV6-1 to TRBJ2-7; D remains unclear. V was clipped by 8 bases and J by 0 bases, with 8 bases between them. CDR1 is MNHNS and CDR2 is SASEGT in the germline V gene. This CDR3 is built from 12 residues.

The rearrangement uses TRBV13 and TRBJ1-1; D is undetermined. The germline V gene encodes CDR1 PRHDT and CDR2 FYEKMQ (reference sequence). The length of the CDR3 is 13 residues. Trimming left V 1 base short and J 8 bases short, with 11 bases between. The CDR3 sequence is CASSLASFGEAFF. CDR3 coding DNA: TGTGCCAGCAGCTTAGCCTCGTTCGGGGAAGCTTTCTTT.

Written as DNA, the CDR3 is TGTGCCAGCAGCCCGGGACTAGGCGGTTCCGGGGAGCTGTTTTTT. As protein: CASSPGLGGSGELFF. The chain joins TRBV11-2 to TRBJ2-2; TRBD2 agrees at 8 bases. The CDR3 is 15 residues long. The V gene's germline CDR1 is SGHAT and CDR2 FQNNGV. The J segment lost 6 bases and the V segment lost 5 bases, leaving 8 bases of the junction unmatched.

The chain couples TRBV6-1 to TRBJ1-6, with D maybe TRBD1 (6 bases). V was shortened by 4 bases and J by 6 bases, with 13 bases between the two germline ends. CDR3 length equals 15 residues. Germline lookup yields CDR1 MNHNS and CDR2 SASEGT. In nucleotides, the CDR3 is TGTGCCAGCAGTGCCGAACAGGGAGGTAATTCACCCCTCCACTTT. It specifies CASSAEQGGNSPLHF.

This chain links TRBV29-1 with TRBJ2-7; 8 bases agree with TRBD1. CDR1 and CDR2 (germline): SQVTM, ANQGSEA. The V and J ends lost 1 base and 6 bases, in that order; junction bases with no gene match: 5. The CDR3 totals 13 residues. CDR3 residues: CSVEAGDRREQYF. The CDR3 DNA follows: TGCAGCGTTGAAGCTGGGGACAGGCGCGAGCAGTACTTC.

This chain uses TRBV30 with TRBJ1-4, with 8 nucleotides matching TRBD1. V trimming: 8 bases; J trimming: 6 bases; junction bases outside the gene matches: 8. Germline-derived CDR1 and CDR2 are GTSNPN and SVGIG (reference sequence). There are 13 residues in the CDR3. The CDR3 loop reads CATRTGSHEKLFF. DNA for the CDR3: TGTGCCACCAGGACAGGGTCACATGAAAAACTGTTTTTT.

This rearrangement joins TRBV5-6 to TRBJ1-5; D gene uncertain. This CDR3 region has 11 residues. The germline V gene encodes CDR1 SGHDT and CDR2 YYEEEE. The germline V and J ends were trimmed by 4 bases and 4 bases, with 3 bases remaining between them. For the CDR3, the DNA is TGTGCCAGCAGCCAGAATCAGCCCCAGCATTTT. This translates into CASSQNQPQHF.

V gene TRBV6-1 combines with J gene TRBJ1-6; 7 bases fit TRBD1. The CDR3 covers 14 residues. From germline, CDR1 is MNHNS and CDR2 SASEGT. The V gene end was trimmed by 6 bases and the J gene end by 4 bases; junction bases not matched to a gene: 3. Here the CDR3 reads CASREGQYNSPLHF. CDR3 coding DNA: TGTGCCAGCAGGGAGGGACAGTATAATTCACCCCTCCACTTT.

The chain has TRBV5-4 and TRBJ2-2, with D perhaps TRBD1 or TRBD2 (5 bases each). The CDR3 spans 14 residues. The germline V and J ends were trimmed by 4 bases and 6 bases, with 13 bases remaining between them. Germline values: CDR1 SGHNT, CDR2 YYREEE (reference sequence). In DNA form, the CDR3 reads TGTGCCAGCAGCCGGGACGCCCCGGCCGGGGAGCTGTTTTTT. Translation gives CASSRDAPAGELFF.

V usage is TRBV7-6 and J usage is TRBJ2-1, with 11 nucleotides matching TRBD2. The CDR3 contains 16 residues. Trimming took 5 bases from V and 4 from J; bases not matched to a gene: 7. Per the germline V gene, CDR1 is SGHVS and CDR2 is FNYEAQ. The CDR3 is CASSRTLAGGYNEQFF. CDR3 DNA sequence: TGTGCCAGCAGCAGAACTCTAGCGGGGGGTTACAATGAGCAGTTCTTC.

J is TRBJ2-5 and V is TRBV5-4; possible D gene TRBD2, 7 bases. Germline assignment: CDR1 SGHNT and CDR2 YYREEE (reference sequence). Trimming shortened V by 0 bases and J by 5 bases, and 17 bases separated the two germline ends. The CDR3 is 16 residues long. The CDR3 spells CASSLGGGGKSETQYF. CDR3 bases: TGTGCCAGCAGCTTGGGAGGGGGAGGGAAATCGGAGACCCAGTACTTC.

The chain combines TRBV10-3 with TRBJ1-1; D ambiguous. Trimming removed 2 bases at V and 7 bases at J, with 8 bases between. The germline V gene has CDR1 ENHRY and CDR2 SYGVKD. The CDR3 runs 12 residues. CDR3 protein: CAISEGGFEAFF. The CDR3 DNA sequence: TGTGCCATCAGTGAGGGAGGATTTGAAGCTTTCTTT.

This sequence joins TRBV7-9 and TRBJ2-5; D may be TRBD1 (6 bases). The germline gives CDR1 SEHNR, CDR2 FQNEAQ (reference sequence). V lost 5 bases and J lost 2, with 15 bases in between. The CDR3 spans 15 residues. CDR3 sequence (DNA): TGTGCCAGCAGCACTCGGGACACCAAACAAGAGACCCAGTACTTC. It codes for CASSTRDTKQETQYF.